The T cell receptor (beta chain) described here comes from a study of T cell repertoires in cytomegalovirus infection (dated by TCRdb to about 2019). About the full investigation: Recently identified HLA-C-restricted CMV epitopes, whose presentation resists viral immunomodulation, were targeted by peptide stimulations together with well-studied HLA-B-restricted epitopes. Donor HLA type was relevant to the analysis, because carriage of CMV infection together with the matching HLA type was indicated by public TCR beta signatures. The paper's findings and limits, for the study overall: The ex vivo response was dominated by HLA-C-restricted CMV-specific TCR beta clonotypes, which also provided the single most frequent clonotype in two of eight donors. In both this cohort and an independent roughly 360-donor cohort, the cumulative frequency of public TCR beta family members distinguished carriers of CMV infection plus the relevant HLA type.

This clonotype was picked up one time. The antigen it binds to is not known. One base away there is no much larger clone; base qualities are not given. A single read makes a weak case. The sample's treatment or condition label is to be understood as: in vitro stimulation with specific CMV peptide epitopes to enrich CMV-specific T cells. Sequenced on an Illumina HiSeq 1500. The public reads were run again by TCRdb, first through fastp at Q25 and then through MiXCR, and only productive beta chains were kept. All rows with the same CDR3 protein become a single entry with the most common DNA and genes. Present in this sample are approximately 340,000 distinct CDR3 sequences, 29% of which were seen just once. The ten top clones hold roughly 20% of the sample. Looking up the germline V gene yields CDR1 MNHEY and CDR2 SVGAGI. The V end loses 5 bases and the J end loses 4 bases, and a stretch of 18 bases separates them. Measured from the cysteine to the phenylalanine, the CDR3 is 16 residues long. The retained sequence is limited to the CDR3, 48 bases, with the frame set at the first base.

This sequence was found in a human donor in good health (CMV status not recorded). Some clones in this sample may be carry-over from other donors' samples. The chain links TRBV6-5 with TRBJ1-5; the D region possibly corresponds to TRBD1 (5 bases align). The material sequenced was cultured PBMCs, taken from culture after CMV antigen stimulation. The CDR3 reads as follows: CASSKRGRVGNQPQHF. The DNA sequence is as follows: TGTGCCAGCAGTAAGCGGGGCCGAGTGGGGAATCAGCCCCAGCATTTT.